The clone carrying this T cell receptor beta chain was counted at least ten times. Its antigen is not identified. Sorted cells reached over 98% purity in every population. The record originates from a study of beta chain features in type 1 diabetes. CDR3 length: 13 residues. Trimming removed 10 bases at V and 3 bases at J, with 16 bases between. Germline V gene data show CDR1 as SGHTA and CDR2 as FQGNSA. Reverse transcription of all isolated RNA meant that expressed TCRB transcripts were sequenced. Generated by immunoSEQ multiplex PCR, the TCRdb table keeps only in-frame clones and is missing some. The data show about 190,000 clones, about 7.8% seen once. Findings of the study overall: In all four CD4+ subsets, TCRB CDR3 length was significantly, moderately reduced in type 1 diabetes.

This clonotype was obtained from a woman aged 40 to 50 with type 1 diabetes. The specimen sequenced was central memory CD4+ T cells from blood. This chain uses TRBV7-2 with TRBJ2-7; D might be TRBD1 (5 bases). CDR3 amino acids: CATTRRGGYEQYF. CDR3 sequence (DNA): TGTGCCACCACAAGAAGGGGCGGCTACGAGCAGTACTTC.